The 16 T cell receptor beta chains presented below share a single source sample, sequenced in a study of CD8 T cells in ankylosing spondylitis. TCRdb redid the calling of the 5' RACE reads with MiXCR, one entry per CDR3 protein. The table records tens of thousands of distinct CDR3 sequences, 2.5% of them present only once. Material for sequencing was blood, either unsorted or a sorted T cell fraction (not recorded which). The origin of the receptors is a female donor with ankylosing spondylitis or in good health (not recorded which).

Ten or more counts support this clonotype. V is TRBV9 and J is TRBJ1-1; D is possibly TRBD1 (6 bases). The V gene lost 4 bases and the J gene lost 5 bases, with 15 bases spanning the gap. CDR1 SGDLS and CDR2 YYNGEE come from the germline V gene. This CDR3 contains 14 residues. In DNA form, the CDR3 reads TGTGCCAGCAGCTTACAGGGTTCGGGTACTGAAGCTTTCTTT. Amino acids: CASSLQGSGTEAFF.

This clonotype was found many times. V is TRBV9 and J is TRBJ2-7, with 10 bases lining up with TRBD2. The ends lost 4 bases at V and 3 bases at J; junction bases unmatched: 7. Germline V gene lookup returns CDR1 SGDLS and CDR2 YYNGEE. The CDR3 is made up of 15 amino acids. In DNA form, the CDR3 reads TGTGCCAGCAGCACGACTAGCGGGTGGGTCTACGAGCAGTACTTC. It codes for CASSTTSGWVYEQYF.

The gene calls are TRBV9 and TRBJ2-5; 7 bases line up with TRBD1. The CDR3 length is 14 residues. From germline, CDR1 is SGDLS and CDR2 YYNGEE. Trimming at V came to 0 bases and at J to 5 bases, leaving 4 bases not matched to a gene. CDR3 sequence (DNA): TGTGCCAGCAGCGTAGACAGGGGTGTCGAGACCCAGTACTTC. This gives the protein CASSVDRGVETQYF. The whole variable domain, filled in from reference TRBV9 and TRBJ2-5, reads DSGVTQTPKHLITATGQRVTLRCSPRSGDLSVYWYQQSLDQGLQFLIQYYNGEERAKGNILERFSAQQFPDLHSELNLSSLELGDSALYFCASSVDRGVETQYFGPGTRLLVL.

The V call is TRBV9, the J call TRBJ2-5; weak D call: TRBD1 (6 bases). This CDR3 has 14 residues. V was pared by 3 bases and J by 0 bases, with 9 bases between. The germline V gene encodes CDR1 SGDLS and CDR2 YYNGEE. In DNA form, the CDR3 reads TGTGCCAGCAGCGCCACAGGGCACCAAGAGACCCAGTACTTC. This encodes CASSATGHQETQYF.

This clonotype was recorded many times. This chain links TRBV9 with TRBJ2-4, with TRBD1 matching over 9 bases. This CDR3 has 19 amino acids. Germline V gene lookup returns CDR1 SGDLS and CDR2 YYNGEE. The junction had 10 bases not matched to a gene; V was cut back by 0 bases and J by 0 bases. This CDR3 is CASSVVGTGTGGAKNIQYF. The CDR3 nucleotides are TGTGCCAGCAGCGTAGTGGGGACAGGGACCGGTGGAGCCAAAAACATTCAGTACTTC.

This clonotype was seen ten or more times. V usage is TRBV9 and J usage is TRBJ1-2; the match to TRBD1 covers 8 bases. Germline CDR1 reads SGDLS; CDR2 reads YYNGEE. V shed 3 bases and J 6 bases; nucleotides not matched to a gene: 7. The CDR3 is 14 residues long. The CDR3 loop reads CASSGGQGTHGYTF. The CDR3 DNA is TGTGCCAGCAGCGGAGGACAGGGAACCCATGGCTACACCTTC. The full variable domain, completed using reference TRBV9 and TRBJ1-2, is DSGVTQTPKHLITATGQRVTLRCSPRSGDLSVYWYQQSLDQGLQFLIQYYNGEERAKGNILERFSAQQFPDLHSELNLSSLELGDSALYFCASSGGQGTHGYTFGSGTRLTVV.

This clonotype occurred many times. The V call is TRBV9, the J call TRBJ2-7; 14 bases are shared with TRBD2. The J segment lost 2 bases and the V segment lost 4 bases, leaving 5 bases of the junction unmatched. The CDR3 loop spans 16 amino acids. Germline lookup yields CDR1 SGDLS and CDR2 YYNGEE. CDR3 sequence: CASSLGLAGDPYEQYF. In DNA, the CDR3 is TGTGCCAGCAGCTTGGGACTAGCGGGAGATCCCTACGAGCAGTACTTC.

This clonotype has a count of ten or more. The chain couples TRBV9 to TRBJ2-2, with D perhaps matching TRBD2 (6 bases). The length of the CDR3 is 15 residues. The germline CDR1 and CDR2 sequences are SGDLS and YYNGEE. The germline V and J ends were trimmed by 0 bases and 0 bases, with 6 bases remaining between them. DNA for the CDR3: TGTGCCAGCAGCGTAGGGGAGGCGAACACCGGGGAGCTGTTTTTT. It translates to CASSVGEANTGELFF.

There are a few counts of this clonotype. A read error is possible here, since a much larger clone lies one base away. CDR3 sequence: CASSVSGTLNDKLFF. The CDR3, as DNA: TGTGCCAGCAGCGTGAGCGGGACACTGAATGACAAACTGTTTTTT. The chain employs TRBV9 and TRBJ1-4, with D tentatively TRBD1 (6 bases). The CDR3 spans 15 residues. CDR1 is SGDLS and CDR2 is YYNGEE in the germline V gene.

This clonotype was seen ten or more times. The CDR3 is CASSAWGDIYSPLHF. CDR3 DNA: TGTGCCAGCAGCGCCTGGGGGGACATTTATTCACCCCTCCACTTT. V and J are TRBV9 and TRBJ1-6; tentative D call: TRBD1 (6 bases). Germline CDR1 and CDR2: SGDLS and YYNGEE. This CDR3 has 15 amino acids. The germline V and J ends were trimmed by 3 bases and 8 bases, with 15 bases remaining between them.

This clonotype ranks as medium-sized. The rearrangement joins TRBV9 to TRBJ2-7; the match to TRBD1 covers 9 bases. CDR3 length equals 18 residues. Germline assignment: CDR1 SGDLS and CDR2 YYNGEE. Losses at the gene ends were 0 bases for V and 5 bases for J; bases not matched to a gene: 15. CDR3 protein: CASSVALTPGQGQDEQYF. In nucleotides, the CDR3 is TGTGCCAGCAGCGTAGCCTTAACTCCGGGACAGGGTCAGGACGAGCAGTACTTC.

This clonotype is medium-sized. This chain uses TRBV9 with TRBJ1-6, with D tentatively TRBD1 (6 bases). Germline V gene lookup returns CDR1 SGDLS and CDR2 YYNGEE. Trimming took off 0 bases at V and 10 bases at J, with 11 bases between the two ends. This CDR3 is built from 14 residues. CDR3 loop: CASSVVEGGSPLHF. The CDR3 DNA reads as TGTGCCAGCAGCGTAGTGGAGGGGGGATCACCCCTCCACTTT.

Within the sample, this clonotype is medium-sized. The V gene is TRBV9, the J gene TRBJ1-2; no clear D. Trimming removed 4 bases at V and 3 bases at J, with 13 bases between. The CDR3 has 14 amino acids. Germline V lookup: CDR1 SGDLS, CDR2 YYNGEE. CDR3 in DNA: TGTGCCAGCAGCCCCCCGTCGCAGGACTATGGCTACACCTTC. Translation: CASSPPSQDYGYTF.

This clonotype came up many times. The V and J genes are TRBV9 and TRBJ1-2; 10 bases match TRBD1. The CDR3 has 15 amino acids. Germline CDR1 and CDR2: SGDLS and YYNGEE. Trimming removed 3 bases from V and 8 bases from J; junction bases left unmatched: 10. CDR3 protein: CASSAWTGGTMGYTF. In DNA form, the CDR3 reads TGTGCCAGCAGCGCGTGGACAGGGGGGACTATGGGCTACACCTTC. The full variable domain, with the rest looked up from reference TRBV9 and TRBJ1-2, is DSGVTQTPKHLITATGQRVTLRCSPRSGDLSVYWYQQSLDQGLQFLIQYYNGEERAKGNILERFSAQQFPDLHSELNLSSLELGDSALYFCASSAWTGGTMGYTFGSGTRLTVV.

This clonotype was counted many times. This chain links TRBV9 with TRBJ2-3; D unclear. Per the germline V gene, CDR1 is SGDLS and CDR2 is YYNGEE. Deletions cut 1 base from V and 2 bases from J, with 11 bases between. The CDR3 extends over 15 amino acids. Written as DNA, the CDR3 is TGTGCCAGCAGCGTAACGGACGGACCCACAGATACGCAGTATTTT. Its protein is CASSVTDGPTDTQYF. The entire variable domain, with the rest obtained from reference TRBV9 and TRBJ2-3, is as follows: DSGVTQTPKHLITATGQRVTLRCSPRSGDLSVYWYQQSLDQGLQFLIQYYNGEERAKGNILERFSAQQFPDLHSELNLSSLELGDSALYFCASSVTDGPTDTQYFGPGTRLTVL.

This clonotype showed up many times. The CDR3 spells CASSVDRDNNEQFF. As DNA, the CDR3 is TGTGCCAGCAGCGTAGATAGGGACAACAATGAGCAGTTCTTC. The rearrangement joins TRBV9 to TRBJ2-1, with TRBD1 as a possible D gene (6 bases). V was trimmed by 0 bases and J by 5 bases, leaving 9 bases between them. Germline V gene data show CDR1 as SGDLS and CDR2 as YYNGEE. The CDR3 totals 14 residues.